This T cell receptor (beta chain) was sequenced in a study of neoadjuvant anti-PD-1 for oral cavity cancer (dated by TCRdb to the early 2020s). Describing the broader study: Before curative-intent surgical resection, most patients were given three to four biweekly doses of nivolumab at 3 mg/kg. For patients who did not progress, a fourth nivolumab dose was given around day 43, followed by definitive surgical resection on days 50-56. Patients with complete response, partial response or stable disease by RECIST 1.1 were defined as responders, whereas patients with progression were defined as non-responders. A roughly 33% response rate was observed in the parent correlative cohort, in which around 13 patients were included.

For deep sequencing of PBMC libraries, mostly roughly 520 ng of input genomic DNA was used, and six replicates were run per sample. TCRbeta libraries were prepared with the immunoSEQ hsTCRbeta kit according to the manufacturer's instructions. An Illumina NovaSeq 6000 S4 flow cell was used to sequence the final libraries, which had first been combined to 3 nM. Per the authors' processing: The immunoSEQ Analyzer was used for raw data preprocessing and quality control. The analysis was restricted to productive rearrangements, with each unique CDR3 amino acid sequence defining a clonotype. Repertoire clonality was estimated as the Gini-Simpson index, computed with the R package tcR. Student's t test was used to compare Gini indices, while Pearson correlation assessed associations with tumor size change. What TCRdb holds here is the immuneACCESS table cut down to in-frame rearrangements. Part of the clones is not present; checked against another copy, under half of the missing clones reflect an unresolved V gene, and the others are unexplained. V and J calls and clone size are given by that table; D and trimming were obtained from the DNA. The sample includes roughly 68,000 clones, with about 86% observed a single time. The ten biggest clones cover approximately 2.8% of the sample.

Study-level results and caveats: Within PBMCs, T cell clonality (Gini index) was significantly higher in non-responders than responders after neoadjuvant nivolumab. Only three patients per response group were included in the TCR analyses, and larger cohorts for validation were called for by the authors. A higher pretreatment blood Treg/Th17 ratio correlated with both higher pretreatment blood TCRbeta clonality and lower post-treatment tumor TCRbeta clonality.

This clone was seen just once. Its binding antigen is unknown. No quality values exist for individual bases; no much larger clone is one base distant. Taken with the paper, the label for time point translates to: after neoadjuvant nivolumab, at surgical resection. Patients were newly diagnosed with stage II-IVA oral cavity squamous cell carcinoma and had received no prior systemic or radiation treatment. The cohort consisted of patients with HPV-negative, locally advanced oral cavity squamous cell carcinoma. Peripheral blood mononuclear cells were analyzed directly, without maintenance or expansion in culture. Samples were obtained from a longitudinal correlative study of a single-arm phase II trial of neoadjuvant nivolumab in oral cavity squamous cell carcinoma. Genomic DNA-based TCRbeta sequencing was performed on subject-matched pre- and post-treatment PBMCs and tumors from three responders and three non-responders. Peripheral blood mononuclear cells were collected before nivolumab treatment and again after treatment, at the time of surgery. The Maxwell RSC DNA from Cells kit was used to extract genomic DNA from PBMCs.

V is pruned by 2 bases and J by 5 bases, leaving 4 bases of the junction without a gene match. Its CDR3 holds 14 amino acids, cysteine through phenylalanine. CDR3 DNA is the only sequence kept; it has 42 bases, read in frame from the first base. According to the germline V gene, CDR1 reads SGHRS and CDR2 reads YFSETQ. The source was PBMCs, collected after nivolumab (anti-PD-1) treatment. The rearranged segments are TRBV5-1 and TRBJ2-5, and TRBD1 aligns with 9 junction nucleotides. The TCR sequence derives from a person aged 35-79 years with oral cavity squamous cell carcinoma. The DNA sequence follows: TGCGCCAGCAGCTTCGGACAGGGGATGGAGACCCAGTACTTC. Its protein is CASSFGQGMETQYF.